The sequence of this T cell receptor (beta chain) was determined in a study of read filtering for tumor transcriptome and immune sequencing. Across the study: Roughly 8 patients were R-ISS I, approximately 15 were R-ISS II, 7 were R-ISS III.

Ten or more counts support this clonotype. Antigen specificity is unknown. The CDR3 length is 15 residues. V shed 2 bases and J 4 bases; nucleotides not matched to a gene: 5. CDR1 and CDR2 (germline): LGHNA, YNFKEQ. Points from the study as a whole: In IR-seq, single-read clonotypes were approximately 79% of clonotypes but around 3.2% of reads. Without single-read clonotypes, shared clonotype proportions correlated more between IR-seq and RNA-seq. Compared with RNA-seq, IR-seq gave much higher clonotype depth and reliability.

Molecular barcoded adaptors covering alpha/delta and beta/gamma chains were used on around 370 ng RNA. TCRdb re-derived calls from the reads in MiXCR, one entry per CDR3 protein. The sample yields about 58,000 distinct CDR3 sequences, roughly an eighth seen once. The origin of this receptor is a donor aged 40 or over with multiple myeloma. V is TRBV4-2 and J is TRBJ2-5; 9 bases agree with TRBD1. The sample consisted of a population of CD138-negative cells sorted from bone marrow. CDR3 in DNA: TGTGCCAGCAGCCAACCCGGGACAGGGACAGAGACCCAGTACTTC. Encoded protein: CASSQPGTGTETQYF.